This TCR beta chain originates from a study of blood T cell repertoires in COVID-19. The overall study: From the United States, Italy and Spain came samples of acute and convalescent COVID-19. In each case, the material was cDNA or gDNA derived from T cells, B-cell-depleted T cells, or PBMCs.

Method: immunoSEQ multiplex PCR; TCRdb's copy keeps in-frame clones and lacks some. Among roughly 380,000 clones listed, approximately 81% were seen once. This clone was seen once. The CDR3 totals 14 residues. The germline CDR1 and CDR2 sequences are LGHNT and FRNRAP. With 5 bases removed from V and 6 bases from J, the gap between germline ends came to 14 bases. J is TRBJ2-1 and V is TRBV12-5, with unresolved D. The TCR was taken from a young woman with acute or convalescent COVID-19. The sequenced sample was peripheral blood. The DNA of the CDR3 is TGTGCTAGTGGTCCGGCTAGGTCTCCCAATGAGCAGTTCTTC. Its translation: CASGPARSPNEQFF.